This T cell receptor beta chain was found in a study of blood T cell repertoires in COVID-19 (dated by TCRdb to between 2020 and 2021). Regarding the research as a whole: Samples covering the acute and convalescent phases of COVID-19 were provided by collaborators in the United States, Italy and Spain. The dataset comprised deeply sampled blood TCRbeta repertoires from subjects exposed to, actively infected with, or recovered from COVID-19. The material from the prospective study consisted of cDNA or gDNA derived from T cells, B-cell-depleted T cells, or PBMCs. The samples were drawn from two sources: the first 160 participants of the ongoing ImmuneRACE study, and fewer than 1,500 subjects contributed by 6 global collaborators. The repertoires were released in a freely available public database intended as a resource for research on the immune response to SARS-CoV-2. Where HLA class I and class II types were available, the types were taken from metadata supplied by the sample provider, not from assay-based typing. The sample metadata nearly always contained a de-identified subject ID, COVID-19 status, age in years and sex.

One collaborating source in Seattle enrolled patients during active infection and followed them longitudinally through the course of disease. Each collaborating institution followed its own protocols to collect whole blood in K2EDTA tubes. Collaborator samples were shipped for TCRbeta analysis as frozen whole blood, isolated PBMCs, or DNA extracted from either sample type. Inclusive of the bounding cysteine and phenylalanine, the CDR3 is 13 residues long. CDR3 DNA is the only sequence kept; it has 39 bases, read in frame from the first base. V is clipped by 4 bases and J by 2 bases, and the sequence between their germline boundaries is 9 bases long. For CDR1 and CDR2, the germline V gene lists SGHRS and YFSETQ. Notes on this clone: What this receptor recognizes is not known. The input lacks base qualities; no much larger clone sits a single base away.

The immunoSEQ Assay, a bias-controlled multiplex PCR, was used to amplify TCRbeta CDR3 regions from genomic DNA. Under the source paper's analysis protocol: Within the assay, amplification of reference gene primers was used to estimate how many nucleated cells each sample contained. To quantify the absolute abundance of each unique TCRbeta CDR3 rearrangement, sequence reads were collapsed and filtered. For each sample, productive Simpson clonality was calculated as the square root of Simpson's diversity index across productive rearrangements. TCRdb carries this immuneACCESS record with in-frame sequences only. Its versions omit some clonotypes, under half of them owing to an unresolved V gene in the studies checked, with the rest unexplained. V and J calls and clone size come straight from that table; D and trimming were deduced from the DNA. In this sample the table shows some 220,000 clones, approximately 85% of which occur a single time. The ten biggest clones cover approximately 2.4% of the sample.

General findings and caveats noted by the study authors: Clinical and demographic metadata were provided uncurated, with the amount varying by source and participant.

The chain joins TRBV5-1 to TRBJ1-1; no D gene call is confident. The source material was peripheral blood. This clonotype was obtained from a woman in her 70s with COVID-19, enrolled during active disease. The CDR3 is CASSPPLNTEAFF. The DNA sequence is TGCGCCAGCAGCCCTCCCCTAAACACTGAAGCTTTCTTT. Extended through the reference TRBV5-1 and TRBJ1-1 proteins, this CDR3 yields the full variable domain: KAGVTQTPRYLIKTRGQQVTLSCSPISGHRSVSWYQQTPGQGLQFLFEYFSETQRNKGNFPGRFSGRQFSNSRSEMNVSTLELGDSALYLCASSPPLNTEAFFGQGTRLTVV.